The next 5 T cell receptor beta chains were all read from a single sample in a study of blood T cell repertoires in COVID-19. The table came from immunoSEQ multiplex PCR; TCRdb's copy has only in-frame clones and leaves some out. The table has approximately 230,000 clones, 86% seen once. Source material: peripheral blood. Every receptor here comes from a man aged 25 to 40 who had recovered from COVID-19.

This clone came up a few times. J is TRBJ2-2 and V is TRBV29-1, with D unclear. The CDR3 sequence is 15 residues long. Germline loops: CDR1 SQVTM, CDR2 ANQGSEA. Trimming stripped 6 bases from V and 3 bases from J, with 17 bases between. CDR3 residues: CSVTDTATYTGELFF. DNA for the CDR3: TGCAGCGTGACCGACACGGCCACCTACACCGGGGAGCTGTTTTTT.

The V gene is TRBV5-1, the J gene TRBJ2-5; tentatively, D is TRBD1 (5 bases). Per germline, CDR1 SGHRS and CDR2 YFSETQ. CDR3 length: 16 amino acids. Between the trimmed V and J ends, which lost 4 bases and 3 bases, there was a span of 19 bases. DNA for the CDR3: TGCGCCAGCAGCCTACCCCTGAGTTCAGGGAAAGAGACCCAGTACTTC. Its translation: CASSLPLSSGKETQYF.

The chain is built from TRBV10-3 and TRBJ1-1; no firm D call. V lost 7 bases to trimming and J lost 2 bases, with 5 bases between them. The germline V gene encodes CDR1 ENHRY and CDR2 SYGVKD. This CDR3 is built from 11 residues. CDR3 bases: TGTGCCATCACTTTTAACACTGAAGCTTTCTTT. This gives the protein CAITFNTEAFF.

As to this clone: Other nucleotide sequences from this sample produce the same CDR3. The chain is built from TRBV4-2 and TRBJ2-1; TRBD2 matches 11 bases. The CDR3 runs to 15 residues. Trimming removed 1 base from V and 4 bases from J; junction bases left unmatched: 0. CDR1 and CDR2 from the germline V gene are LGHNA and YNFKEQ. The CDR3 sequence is CASSQASGGYNEQFF. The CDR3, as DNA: TGTGCCAGCAGCCAAGCTAGCGGGGGGTACAATGAGCAGTTCTTC.

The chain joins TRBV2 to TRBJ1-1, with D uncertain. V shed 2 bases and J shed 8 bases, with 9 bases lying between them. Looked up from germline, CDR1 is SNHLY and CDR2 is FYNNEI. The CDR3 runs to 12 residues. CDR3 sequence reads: CASSERSEEAFF. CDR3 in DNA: TGTGCCAGCAGTGAAAGATCAGAAGAAGCTTTCTTT.